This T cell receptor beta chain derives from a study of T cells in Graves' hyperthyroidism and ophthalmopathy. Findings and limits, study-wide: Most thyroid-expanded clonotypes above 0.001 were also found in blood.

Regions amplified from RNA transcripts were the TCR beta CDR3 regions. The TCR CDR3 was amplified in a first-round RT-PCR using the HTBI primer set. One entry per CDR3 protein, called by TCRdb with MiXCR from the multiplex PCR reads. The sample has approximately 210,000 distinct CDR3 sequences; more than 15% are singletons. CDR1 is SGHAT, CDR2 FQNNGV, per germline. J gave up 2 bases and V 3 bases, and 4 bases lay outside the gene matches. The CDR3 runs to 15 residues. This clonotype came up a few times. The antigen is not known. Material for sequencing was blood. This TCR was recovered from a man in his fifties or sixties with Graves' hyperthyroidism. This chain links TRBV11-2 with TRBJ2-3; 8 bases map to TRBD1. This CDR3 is CASSFGGQVTDTQYF. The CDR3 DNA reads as TGTGCCAGCAGCTTCGGGGGACAGGTCACAGATACGCAGTATTTT.